This TCR beta chain was identified in a study of early stage breast cancer tumors. About the research overall: Of around 15 invasive breast tumors, around 13 were hormone receptor-positive, HER2-negative. Around 10-fold was the mean read coverage per sample.

Study results and limitations: Comparing each tissue with blood distinguished tumor from normal in about 85% of the 16 patients.

As concerns this clone: Antigen unknown.

Germline assignment: CDR1 SQVTM and CDR2 ANQGSEA. CDR3 size: 14 residues. V was trimmed by 1 base and J by 2 bases, leaving 9 bases between them. Measured with immunoSEQ multiplex PCR; TCRdb has only the in-frame clones, and not every one. Of 30,000 or so clones listed, approximately 75% are singletons. The rearrangement uses TRBV29-1 and TRBJ2-1; a weak D match, TRBD2 (6 bases). Sequenced input: blood. This TCR was sampled from a person aged 45 to 60 with breast cancer. The DNA for the CDR3 is TGCAGCGTTGAAGGGGACTGGCCCTACAATGAGCAGTTCTTC. Translating gives CSVEGDWPYNEQFF.